These T cell receptor beta chains were read from a single sample in a study of monozygotic twins with inflammatory bowel disease. TCRdb re-called the 5' RACE reads and shows each CDR3 protein once, DNA omitted. The sample includes a few hundred thousand distinct CDR3 sequences. The sequenced sample consisted of blood. The source is a human donor with ulcerative colitis or Crohn's disease, or a healthy co-twin of an affected twin (not recorded which). CDR3s include the opening cysteine and the closing phenylalanine or tryptophan. Each record gives: J gene, V gene, CDR3 protein.

J gene: TRBJ2-3; V gene: TRBV5-1; CDR3 protein: CASSLLKTRGHADTQYF
J gene: TRBJ2-1; V gene: TRBV27; CDR3 protein: CASSLRGTSGTISSYNEQFF
J gene: TRBJ2-2; V gene: TRBV30; CDR3 protein: CAWSLGGTGELFF
J gene: TRBJ2-2; V gene: TRBV5-1; CDR3 protein: CASSPTGTGPGELFF
J gene: TRBJ1-2; V gene: TRBV28; CDR3 protein: CASSPASARADYGYTF
J gene: TRBJ1-2; V gene: TRBV29-1; CDR3 protein: CSVDPGNYGYTF
J gene: TRBJ1-1; V gene: TRBV15; CDR3 protein: CATSRGSGSNTEAFF
J gene: TRBJ2-3; V gene: TRBV7-3; CDR3 protein: CASSSVGDTQYF
J gene: TRBJ2-2; V gene: TRBV12-3/TRBV12-4; CDR3 protein: CASFSAGAGELFF
J gene: TRBJ1-1; V gene: TRBV30; CDR3 protein: CAWSRGSYEAFF
J gene: TRBJ1-5; V gene: TRBV7-2; CDR3 protein: CASSLEGLLQHF
J gene: TRBJ1-2; V gene: TRBV6-5; CDR3 protein: CASSYSRGSGYSYTF
J gene: TRBJ2-2; V gene: TRBV5-4; CDR3 protein: CASTFAPPTGELFF
J gene: TRBJ1-3; V gene: TRBV4-2; CDR3 protein: CASSQDRFGNTIYF
J gene: TRBJ2-7; V gene: TRBV28; CDR3 protein: CASSLRWEGKQYF
J gene: TRBJ1-1; V gene: TRBV10-3; CDR3 protein: CAIREGTEAFF
J gene: TRBJ2-5; V gene: TRBV7-9; CDR3 protein: CARSGSGGGETQYF
J gene: TRBJ1-6; V gene: TRBV6-5; CDR3 protein: CASSYSAGEGSPLHF
J gene: TRBJ2-2; V gene: TRBV5-4; CDR3 protein: CASSPEGITGELFF
J gene: TRBJ2-2; V gene: TRBV29-1; CDR3 protein: CSVEDVTATTGELFF
J gene: TRBJ2-1; V gene: TRBV18; CDR3 protein: CASSPALAGVQQFF
J gene: TRBJ2-5; V gene: TRBV12-3/TRBV12-4; CDR3 protein: CASGGGETQYF
J gene: TRBJ2-2; V gene: TRBV12-3/TRBV12-4; CDR3 protein: CASSFSGTGAFIHTGELFF
J gene: TRBJ1-2; V gene: TRBV7-2; CDR3 protein: CASSLGVGAYGYTF
J gene: TRBJ2-7; V gene: TRBV2; CDR3 protein: CASMETGAYEQYF
J gene: TRBJ2-5; V gene: TRBV5-1; CDR3 protein: CASSPGGQVNQETQYF
J gene: TRBJ2-3; V gene: TRBV15; CDR3 protein: CATMTGPRTDTQYF
J gene: TRBJ2-2; V gene: TRBV7-2; CDR3 protein: CASSPQGLSGELFF
J gene: TRBJ2-1; V gene: TRBV5-4; CDR3 protein: CASSPRTSGGDEQFF
J gene: TRBJ2-7; V gene: TRBV27; CDR3 protein: CASGTGGVSSYEQYF
J gene: TRBJ2-7; V gene: TRBV14; CDR3 protein: CASSQVAGGHEQYF
J gene: TRBJ2-1; V gene: TRBV4-2; CDR3 protein: CASSQEPSGGKFF
J gene: TRBJ1-2; V gene: TRBV5-1; CDR3 protein: CASSAEGGGYTF
J gene: TRBJ2-7; V gene: TRBV24-1; CDR3 protein: CATSAGYEQYF
J gene: TRBJ1-1; V gene: TRBV5-1; CDR3 protein: CASSFRGQGTEAFF